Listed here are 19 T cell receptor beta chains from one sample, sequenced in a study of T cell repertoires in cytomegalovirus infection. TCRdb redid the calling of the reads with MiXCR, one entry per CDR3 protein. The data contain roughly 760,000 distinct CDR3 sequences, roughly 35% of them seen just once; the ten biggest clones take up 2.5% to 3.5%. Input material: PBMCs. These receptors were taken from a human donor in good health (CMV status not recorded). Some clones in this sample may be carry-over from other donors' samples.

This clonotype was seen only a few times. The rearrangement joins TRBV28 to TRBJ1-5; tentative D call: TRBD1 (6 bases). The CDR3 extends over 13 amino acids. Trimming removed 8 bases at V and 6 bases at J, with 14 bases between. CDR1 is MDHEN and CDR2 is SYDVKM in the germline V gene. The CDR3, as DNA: TGTGCCAGCGGGGGGCGAGGCGGTCAGCCCCAGCATTTT. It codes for CASGGRGGQPQHF.

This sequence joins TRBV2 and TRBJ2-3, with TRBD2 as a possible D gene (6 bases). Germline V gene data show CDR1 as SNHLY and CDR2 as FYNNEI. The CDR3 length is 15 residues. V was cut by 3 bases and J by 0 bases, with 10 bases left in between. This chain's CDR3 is CASSEQGLSTDTQYF. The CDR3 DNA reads TGTGCCAGCAGTGAGCAGGGACTTAGCACAGATACGCAGTATTTT.

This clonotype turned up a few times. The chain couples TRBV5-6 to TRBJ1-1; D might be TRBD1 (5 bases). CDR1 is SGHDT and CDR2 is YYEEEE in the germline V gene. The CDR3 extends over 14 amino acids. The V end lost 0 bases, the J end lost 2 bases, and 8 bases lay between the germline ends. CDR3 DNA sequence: TGTGCCAGCAGCTTGGGACGGACAAACACTGAAGCTTTCTTT. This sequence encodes CASSLGRTNTEAFF. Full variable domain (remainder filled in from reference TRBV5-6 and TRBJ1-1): DAGVTQSPTHLIKTRGQQVTLRCSPKSGHDTVSWYQQALGQGPQFIFQYYEEEERQRGNFPDRFSGHQFPNYSSELNVNALLLGDSALYLCASSLGRTNTEAFFGQGTRLTVV.

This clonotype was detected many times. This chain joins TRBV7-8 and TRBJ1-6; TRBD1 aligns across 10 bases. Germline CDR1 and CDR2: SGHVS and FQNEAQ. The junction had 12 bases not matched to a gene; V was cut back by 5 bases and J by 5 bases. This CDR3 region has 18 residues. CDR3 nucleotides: TGTGCCAGCAGCCCTAGGGACAGGGGTGATAGCGATAATTCACCCCTCCACTTT. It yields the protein CASSPRDRGDSDNSPLHF. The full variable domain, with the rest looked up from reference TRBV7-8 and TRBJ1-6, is GAGVSQSPRYKVAKRGQDVALRCDPISGHVSLFWYQQALGQGPEFLTYFQNEAQLDKSGLPSDRFFAERPEGSVSTLKIQRTQQEDSAVYLCASSPRDRGDSDNSPLHFGNGTRLTVT.

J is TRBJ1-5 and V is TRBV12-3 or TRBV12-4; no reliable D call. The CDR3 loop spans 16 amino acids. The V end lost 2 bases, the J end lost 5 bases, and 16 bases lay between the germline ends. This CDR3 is CASSLQTPLGDQPQHF. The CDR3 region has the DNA TGTGCCAGCAGTTTACAGACCCCCTTAGGAGATCAGCCCCAGCATTTT.

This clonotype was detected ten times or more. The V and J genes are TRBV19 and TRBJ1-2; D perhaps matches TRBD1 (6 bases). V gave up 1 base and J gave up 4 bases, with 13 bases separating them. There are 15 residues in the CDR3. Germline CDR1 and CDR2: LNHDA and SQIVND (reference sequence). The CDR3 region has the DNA TGTGCCAGTAGTATAGCCAGGGGCACCCGCTATGGCTACACCTTC. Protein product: CASSIARGTRYGYTF. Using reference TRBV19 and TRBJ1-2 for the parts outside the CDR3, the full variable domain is DGGITQSPKYLFRKEGQNVTLSCEQNLNHDAMYWYRQDPGQGLRLIYYSQIVNDFQKGDIAEGYSVSREKKESFPLTVTSAQKNPTAFYLCASSIARGTRYGYTFGSGTRLTVV.

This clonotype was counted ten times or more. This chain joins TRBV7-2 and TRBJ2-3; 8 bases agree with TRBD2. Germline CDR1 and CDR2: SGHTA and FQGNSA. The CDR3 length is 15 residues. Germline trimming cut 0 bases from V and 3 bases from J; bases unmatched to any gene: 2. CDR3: CASSLASGATDTQYF. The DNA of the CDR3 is TGTGCCAGCAGCTTAGCTAGCGGGGCGACAGATACGCAGTATTTT.

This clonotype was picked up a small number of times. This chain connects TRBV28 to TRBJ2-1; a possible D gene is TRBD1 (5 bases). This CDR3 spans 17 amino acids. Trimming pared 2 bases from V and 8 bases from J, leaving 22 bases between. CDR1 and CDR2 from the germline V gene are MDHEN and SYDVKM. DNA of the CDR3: TGTGCCAGCAGTTTAGGTGGGCAGGGCCTCTCTGGCGATGAGCAGTTCTTC. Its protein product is CASSLGGQGLSGDEQFF.

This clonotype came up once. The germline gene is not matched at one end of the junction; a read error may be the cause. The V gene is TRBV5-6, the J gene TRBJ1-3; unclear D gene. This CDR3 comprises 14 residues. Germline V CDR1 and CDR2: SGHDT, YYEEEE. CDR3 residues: CASSLSANGYTIYF. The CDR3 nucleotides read TGTGCCAGCAGCTTGTCGGCAAATGGATACACCATATATTTT. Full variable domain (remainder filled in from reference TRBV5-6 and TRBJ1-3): DAGVTQSPTHLIKTRGQQVTLRCSPKSGHDTVSWYQQALGQGPQFIFQYYEEEERQRGNFPDRFSGHQFPNYSSELNVNALLLGDSALYLCASSLSANGYTIYFGEGSWLTVV.

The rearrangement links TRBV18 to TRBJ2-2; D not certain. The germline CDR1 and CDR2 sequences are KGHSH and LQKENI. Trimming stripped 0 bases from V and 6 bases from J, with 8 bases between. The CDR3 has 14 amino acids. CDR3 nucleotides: TGTGCCAGCTCACCACCGGTGGCCGCCGGGGAGCTGTTTTTT. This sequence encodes CASSPPVAAGELFF.

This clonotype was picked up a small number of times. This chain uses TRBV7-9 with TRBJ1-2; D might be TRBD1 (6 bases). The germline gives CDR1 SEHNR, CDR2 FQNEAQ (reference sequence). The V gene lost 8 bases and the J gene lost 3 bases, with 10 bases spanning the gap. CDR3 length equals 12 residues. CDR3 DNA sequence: TGTGCCAGCGGAGGACAGCACTATGGCTACACCTTC. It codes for CASGGQHYGYTF.

CDR3 residues: CASSSTYRTQYF. CDR3 DNA sequence: TGTGCCAGCAGCTCGACCTACCGTACGCAGTATTTT. The chain joins TRBV9 to TRBJ2-3; no definite D call. From germline, CDR1 is SGDLS and CDR2 YYNGEE. The length of the CDR3 is 12 residues. Trimming removed 4 bases from V and 8 bases from J, with 11 bases in between.

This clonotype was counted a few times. The CDR3 loop reads CASSIYPGLASYNEQFF. The CDR3, as DNA: TGTGCCAGTAGTATTTACCCGGGACTAGCCTCCTACAATGAGCAGTTCTTC. The chain is built from TRBV19 and TRBJ2-1; 9 bases map to TRBD2. The CDR3 loop spans 17 amino acids. Germline V gene lookup returns CDR1 LNHDA and CDR2 SQIVND (reference sequence). V shed 3 bases, J shed 0 bases, and the junction held 6 bases outside the gene matches. Drawing the rest from reference TRBV19 and TRBJ2-1, the complete variable domain is DGGITQSPKYLFRKEGQNVTLSCEQNLNHDAMYWYRQDPGQGLRLIYYSQIVNDFQKGDIAEGYSVSREKKESFPLTVTSAQKNPTAFYLCASSIYPGLASYNEQFFGPGTRLTVL.

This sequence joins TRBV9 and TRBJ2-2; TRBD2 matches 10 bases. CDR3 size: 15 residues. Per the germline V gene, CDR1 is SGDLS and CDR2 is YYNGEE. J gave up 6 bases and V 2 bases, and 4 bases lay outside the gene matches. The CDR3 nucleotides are TGTGCCAGCAGCGTGATAGCGGGGGGTTCCGGGGAGCTGTTTTTT. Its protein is CASSVIAGGSGELFF.

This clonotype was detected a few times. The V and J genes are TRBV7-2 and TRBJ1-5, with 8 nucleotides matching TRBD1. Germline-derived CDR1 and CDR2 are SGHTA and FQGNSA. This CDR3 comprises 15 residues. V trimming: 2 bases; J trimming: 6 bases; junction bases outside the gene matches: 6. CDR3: CASSLRTGYGQPQHF. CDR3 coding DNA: TGTGCCAGCAGCTTACGGACAGGGTACGGTCAGCCCCAGCATTTT.

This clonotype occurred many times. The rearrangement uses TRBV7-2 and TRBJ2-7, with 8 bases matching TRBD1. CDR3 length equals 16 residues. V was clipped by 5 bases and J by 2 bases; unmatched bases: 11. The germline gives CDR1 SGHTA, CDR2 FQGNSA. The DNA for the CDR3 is TGTGCCAGCAGCCTTGGGACAGGCGAAACAACCTACGAGCAGTACTTC. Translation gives CASSLGTGETTYEQYF.

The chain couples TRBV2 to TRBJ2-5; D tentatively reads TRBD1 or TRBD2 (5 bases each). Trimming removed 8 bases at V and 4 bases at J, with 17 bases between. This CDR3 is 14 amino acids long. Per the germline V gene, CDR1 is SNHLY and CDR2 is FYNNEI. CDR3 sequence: CASLGRERGETQYF. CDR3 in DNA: TGTGCCAGCCTGGGACGAGAGAGGGGAGAGACCCAGTACTTC.

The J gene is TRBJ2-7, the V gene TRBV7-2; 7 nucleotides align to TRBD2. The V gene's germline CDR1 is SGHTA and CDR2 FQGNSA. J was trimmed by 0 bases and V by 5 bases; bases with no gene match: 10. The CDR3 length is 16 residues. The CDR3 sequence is CASSRGWGGVSYEQYF. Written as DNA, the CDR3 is TGTGCCAGCAGCCGTGGGTGGGGGGGGGTCTCCTACGAGCAGTACTTC.

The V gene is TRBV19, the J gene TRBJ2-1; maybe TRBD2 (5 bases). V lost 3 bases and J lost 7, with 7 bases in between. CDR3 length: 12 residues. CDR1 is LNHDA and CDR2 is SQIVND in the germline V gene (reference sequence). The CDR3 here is CASSITGNEQFF. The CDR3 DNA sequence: TGTGCCAGTAGTATCACGGGGAATGAGCAGTTCTTC.